This T cell receptor beta chain was identified during a study of blood T cell repertoires in COVID-19. Study summary: Donors in the United States, Italy and Spain gave samples during acute or convalescent COVID-19. PBMCs, B-cell-depleted T cells, or T cells were the source of the cDNA or gDNA that made up the material.

The V gene end was trimmed by 5 bases and the J gene end by 8 bases; junction bases not matched to a gene: 13. Germline lookup yields CDR1 SGHTA and CDR2 FQGNSA. The CDR3 is made up of 15 amino acids. Original processing methods: By means of reference gene primer amplification, nucleated cell counts were estimated. The method was immunoSEQ multiplex PCR; TCRdb's version includes in-frame clones alone and lacks a portion of them. The V and J calls and clone size come from that table; D and trimming were worked out from the DNA. The sample carries around 180,000 clones, 70% to 90% recorded once. Input material: peripheral blood. This receptor was obtained from a human donor with active or convalescent COVID-19. The donor label of this sample is uncertain. V usage is TRBV7-2 and J usage is TRBJ1-2; TRBD1 matches 8 bases. CDR3 sequence (DNA): TGTGCCAGCAGCCCCCGGGACAGGTTGGGGGAGGGCTACACCTTC. Protein product: CASSPRDRLGEGYTF.